This TCR beta chain was sequenced in a study of breast tumors, draining lymph nodes, adjacent tissues. General study results and limits: Tumor TCR diversity was below lymph nodes but above nontumor tissue. The lymph node origin of tumor T cells was framed as consistent with a hypothesis, not demonstrated.

Trimming cost V 1 base and J 2 bases; bases outside gene matches: 5. Germline V gene data show CDR1 as MDHEN and CDR2 as SYDVKM. The CDR3 has 15 amino acids. This clonotype has ten or more counts. Its antigen is not identified. Samples came from axillary lymph nodes draining the breast cancer. MiXCR, run by TCRdb on the multiplex PCR reads, gives a single entry per CDR3 protein. Altogether about 200,000 distinct CDR3 sequences are present, over 25% being singletons, with the ten largest covering roughly 4%. The chain couples TRBV28 to TRBJ2-7; 7 bases map to TRBD1. Sequencing was done on a sample of axillary lymph node tissue. The receptor comes from a female donor with breast cancer. Some clones in this sample may be carry-over from other donors' samples. The DNA for the CDR3 is TGTGCCAGCAGTTTATCGGCAGGGGGAACCTACGAGCAGTACTTC. Amino acid sequence: CASSLSAGGTYEQYF.